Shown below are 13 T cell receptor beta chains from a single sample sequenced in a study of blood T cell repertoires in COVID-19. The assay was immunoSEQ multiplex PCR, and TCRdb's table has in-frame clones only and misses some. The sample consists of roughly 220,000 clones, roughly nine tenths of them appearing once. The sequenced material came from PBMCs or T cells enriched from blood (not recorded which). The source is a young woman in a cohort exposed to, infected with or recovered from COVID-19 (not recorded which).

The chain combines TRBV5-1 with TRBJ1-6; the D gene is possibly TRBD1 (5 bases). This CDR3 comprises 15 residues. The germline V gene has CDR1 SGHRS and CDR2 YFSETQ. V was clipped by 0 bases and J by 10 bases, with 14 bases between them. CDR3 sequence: CASSLEARVGSPLHF. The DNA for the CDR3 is TGCGCCAGCAGCTTGGAAGCCAGGGTGGGCTCACCCCTCCACTTT. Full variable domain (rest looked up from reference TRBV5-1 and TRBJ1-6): KAGVTQTPRYLIKTRGQQVTLSCSPISGHRSVSWYQQTPGQGLQFLFEYFSETQRNKGNFPGRFSGRQFSNSRSEMNVSTLELGDSALYLCASSLEARVGSPLHFGNGTRLTVT.

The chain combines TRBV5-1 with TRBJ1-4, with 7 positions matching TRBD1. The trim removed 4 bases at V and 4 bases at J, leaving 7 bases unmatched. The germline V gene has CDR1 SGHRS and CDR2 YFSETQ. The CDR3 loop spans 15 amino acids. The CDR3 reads CASSDPGTVNEKLFF. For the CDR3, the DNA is TGCGCCAGCAGCGACCCGGGGACAGTTAATGAAAAACTGTTTTTT. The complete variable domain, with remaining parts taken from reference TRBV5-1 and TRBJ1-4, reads KAGVTQTPRYLIKTRGQQVTLSCSPISGHRSVSWYQQTPGQGLQFLFEYFSETQRNKGNFPGRFSGRQFSNSRSEMNVSTLELGDSALYLCASSDPGTVNEKLFFGSGTQLSVL.

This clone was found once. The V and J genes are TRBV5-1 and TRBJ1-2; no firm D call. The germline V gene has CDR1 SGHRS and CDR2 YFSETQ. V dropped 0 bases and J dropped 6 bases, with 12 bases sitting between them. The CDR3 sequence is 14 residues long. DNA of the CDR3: TGCGCCAGCAGCTTGGGAGGGTCAGGAGATGGCTACACCTTC. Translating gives CASSLGGSGDGYTF.

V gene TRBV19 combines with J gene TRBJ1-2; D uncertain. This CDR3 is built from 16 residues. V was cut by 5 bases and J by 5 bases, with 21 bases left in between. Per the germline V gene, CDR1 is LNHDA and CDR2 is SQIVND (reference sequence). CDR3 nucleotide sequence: TGTGCCAGTAGTTGGTACGGGGATGGTACTCGGTATGGCTACACCTTC. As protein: CASSWYGDGTRYGYTF.

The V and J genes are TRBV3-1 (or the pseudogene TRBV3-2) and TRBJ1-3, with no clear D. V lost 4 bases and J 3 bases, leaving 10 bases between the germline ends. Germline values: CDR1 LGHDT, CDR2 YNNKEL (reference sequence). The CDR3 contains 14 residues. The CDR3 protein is CASSRRDGGNTIYF. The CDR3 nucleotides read TGTGCCAGCAGCCGTCGAGATGGTGGAAACACCATATATTTT.

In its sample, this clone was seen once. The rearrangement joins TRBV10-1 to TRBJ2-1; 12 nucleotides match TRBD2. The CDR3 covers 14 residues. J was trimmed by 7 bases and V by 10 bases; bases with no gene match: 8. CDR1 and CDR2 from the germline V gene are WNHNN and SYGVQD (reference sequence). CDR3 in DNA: TGCGCCACCAACCTAGCGGGGGGGAGTAATGAGCAGTTCTTC. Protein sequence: CATNLAGGSNEQFF.

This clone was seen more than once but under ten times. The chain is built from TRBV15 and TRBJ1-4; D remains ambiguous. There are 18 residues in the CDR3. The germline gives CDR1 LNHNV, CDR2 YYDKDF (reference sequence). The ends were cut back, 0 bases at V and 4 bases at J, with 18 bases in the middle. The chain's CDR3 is CATSRDGSPGVDNEKLFF. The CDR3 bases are TGTGCCACCAGCAGAGATGGAAGTCCCGGGGTGGATAATGAAAAACTGTTTTTT.

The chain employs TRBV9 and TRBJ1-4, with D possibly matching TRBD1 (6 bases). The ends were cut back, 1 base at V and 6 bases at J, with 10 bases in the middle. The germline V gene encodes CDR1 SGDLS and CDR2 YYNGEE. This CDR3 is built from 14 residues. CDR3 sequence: CASSVSGADEKLFF. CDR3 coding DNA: TGTGCCAGCAGCGTATCAGGGGCGGATGAAAAACTGTTTTTT.

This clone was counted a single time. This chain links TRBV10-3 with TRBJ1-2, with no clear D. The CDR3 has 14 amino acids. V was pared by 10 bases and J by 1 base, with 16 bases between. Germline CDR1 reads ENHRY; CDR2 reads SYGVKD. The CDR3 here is CATQVGGINYGYTF. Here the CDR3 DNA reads TGTGCCACCCAAGTCGGAGGGATTAACTATGGCTACACCTTC.

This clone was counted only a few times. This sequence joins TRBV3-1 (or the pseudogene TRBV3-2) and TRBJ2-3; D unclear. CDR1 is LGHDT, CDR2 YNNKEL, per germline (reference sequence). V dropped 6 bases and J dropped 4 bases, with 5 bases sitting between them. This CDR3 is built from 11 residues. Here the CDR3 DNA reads TGTGCCAGCAGGAGCGCAGATACGCAGTATTTT. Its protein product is CASRSADTQYF.

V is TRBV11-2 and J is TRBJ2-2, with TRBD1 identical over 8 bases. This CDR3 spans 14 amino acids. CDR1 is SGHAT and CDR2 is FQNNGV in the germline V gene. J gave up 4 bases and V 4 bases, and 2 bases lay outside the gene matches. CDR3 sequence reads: CASSSQGATGELFF. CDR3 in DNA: TGTGCCAGCAGCTCGCAGGGGGCCACCGGGGAGCTGTTTTTT.

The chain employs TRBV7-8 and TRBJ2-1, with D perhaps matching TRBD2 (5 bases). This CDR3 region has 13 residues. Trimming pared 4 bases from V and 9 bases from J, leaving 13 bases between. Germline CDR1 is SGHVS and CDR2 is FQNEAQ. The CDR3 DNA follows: TGTGCCAGCAGCTACCTCATTGGGAGTGAGCAGTTCTTC. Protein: CASSYLIGSEQFF.

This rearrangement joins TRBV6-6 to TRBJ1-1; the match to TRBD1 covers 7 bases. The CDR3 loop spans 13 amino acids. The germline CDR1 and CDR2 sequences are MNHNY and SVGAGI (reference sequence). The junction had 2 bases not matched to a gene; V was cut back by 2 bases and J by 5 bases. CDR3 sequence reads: CASSYPGGTEAFF. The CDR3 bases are TGTGCCAGCAGTTACCCAGGGGGAACTGAAGCTTTCTTT.